One sample yielded the 30 T cell receptor beta chains listed below, sequenced in a study of molecular identifiers for immune sequencing clone quantification. TCRdb recomputed calls from the PCR reads with MiXCR, one row per CDR3 protein. Of around 470,000 distinct CDR3 sequences in the sample, about a quarter were seen once. The sequencing input was naive CD8+ T cells from blood, with Jurkat cell RNA spiked in. Subset meaning: FACS-sorted CD8+CD4-CCR7+CD45RA+ naive T cells. The origin of the receptors is a human donor in good health. Some libraries in this study had Jurkat cell RNA spiked in.

Comments on this clonotype: Relative to the germline gene, one junction end is altered; a read error may explain this. The V and J genes are TRBV7-9 and TRBJ2-6; 7 nucleotides agree with TRBD1. The germline V gene encodes CDR1 SEHNR and CDR2 FQNEAQ (reference sequence). The CDR3 has 17 amino acids. In DNA, the CDR3 is TGTGCCAGCACTCGACAGGGCCAGAACTCTGGGGCCGACGTCCTGACTTTC. Residues: CASTRQGQNSGADVLTF.

The chain recombines TRBV13 with TRBJ1-6; D not certain. CDR3 size: 18 residues. Trimming cost V 1 base and J 0 bases, with 13 bases left between them. The germline V gene encodes CDR1 PRHDT and CDR2 FYEKMQ (reference sequence). Here the CDR3 DNA reads TGTGCCAGCAGCTTAGAGGAAAACCCAAACTCCTATAATTCACCCCTCCACTTT. Its protein is CASSLEENPNSYNSPLHF.

This clonotype has only a few counts. The V and J genes are TRBV19 and TRBJ2-7; D possibly corresponds to TRBD1 (6 bases). The CDR3 runs to 15 residues. Germline V CDR1 and CDR2: LNHDA, SQIVND (reference sequence). The germline V and J ends were trimmed by 1 base and 2 bases, with 12 bases remaining between them. As DNA, the CDR3 is TGTGCCAGTAGTATAGGAGGGGGTAACCCCTACGAGCAGTACTTC. Translating it yields CASSIGGGNPYEQYF.

In this sample, this clonotype turned up many times. The chain recombines TRBV29-1 with TRBJ1-1, with a possible D match to TRBD1 (5 bases). CDR1 SQVTM and CDR2 ANQGSEA come from the germline V gene. V lost 3 bases to trimming and J lost 8 bases, with 16 bases between them. The length of the CDR3 is 13 residues. The CDR3 region is CSVDRGEMKEAFF. Written as DNA, the CDR3 is TGCAGCGTTGACCGGGGGGAGATGAAAGAAGCTTTCTTT.

CDR3 protein: CASSYQSSTEQYF. DNA for the CDR3: TGTGCCAGCAGTTACCAATCTAGTACCGAGCAGTACTTC. The chain combines TRBV27 with TRBJ2-7; D is ambiguous. Germline loops: CDR1 MNHEY, CDR2 SMNVEV (reference sequence). Trimming took off 4 bases at V and 6 bases at J, with 13 bases between the two ends. The CDR3 has 13 residues.

Comments on this clonotype: This CDR3 fails to terminate in the conserved phenylalanine or tryptophan, so it likely reflects a read error. V and J are TRBV7-3 and TRBJ2-1; 13 nucleotides align to TRBD2. This CDR3 spans 15 amino acids. CDR1 is SGHTA, CDR2 FQGTGA, per germline. V shed 4 bases, J shed 8 bases, and the junction held 5 bases outside the gene matches. The CDR3 loop is CASSSGLAGIDEQFL. In nucleotides, the CDR3 is TGTGCCAGCAGCTCGGGACTAGCGGGAATCGATGAGCAGTTCCTC.

V gene TRBV27 combines with J gene TRBJ2-3; no reliable D call. Per germline, CDR1 MNHEY and CDR2 SMNVEV (reference sequence). The CDR3 contains 13 residues. The V end was cut by 5 bases, the J end by 3 bases, with 9 bases between. The CDR3 reads CASSPSITDTQYF. In DNA, the CDR3 is TGTGCCAGCAGTCCCTCTATAACAGATACGCAGTATTTT.

This clonotype was seen at least ten times. This rearrangement joins TRBV20-1 to TRBJ2-7; D gene uncertain. The V end lost 5 bases, the J end lost 3 bases, and 11 bases lay between the germline ends. In germline, CDR1 is DFQATT, CDR2 SNEGSKA (reference sequence). CDR3 length: 12 amino acids. The CDR3: CSAESNFYEQYF. The CDR3 DNA reads TGCAGTGCTGAGAGCAATTTCTACGAGCAGTACTTC.

This clonotype was counted a few times. The V gene is TRBV30, the J gene TRBJ2-5; D unclear. Trimming removed 2 bases at V and 5 bases at J, with 18 bases between. This CDR3 is 15 amino acids long. Germline loops: CDR1 GTSNPN, CDR2 SVGIG (reference sequence). The DNA for the CDR3 is TGTGCCTGGAGTCTGGGATACACGTCGGAGGAGACCCAGTACTTC. Translated, it gives CAWSLGYTSEETQYF.

Many counts were recorded for this clonotype. The V call is TRBV14, the J call TRBJ2-3; weak D call: TRBD2 (6 bases). This CDR3 region has 17 residues. CDR1 and CDR2 (germline): SGHDN, FVKESK. V shed 0 bases and J shed 6 bases, with 19 bases lying between them. The CDR3 loop reads CASSQDGSGFIRDTQYF. The CDR3 DNA sequence: TGTGCCAGCAGCCAAGATGGTAGCGGATTTATACGGGATACGCAGTATTTT.

This clonotype came up a few times. The rearrangement links TRBV10-2 to TRBJ2-3, with 12 positions matching TRBD1. J lost 0 bases, V lost 0 bases, and 4 bases had no gene match. The CDR3 totals 18 residues. The germline V gene has CDR1 WSHSY and CDR2 SAAADI. The CDR3: CASSESGDRGLSTDTQYF. CDR3 DNA: TGCGCCAGCAGTGAGTCTGGGGACAGGGGGCTCAGCACAGATACGCAGTATTTT.

This clonotype was found many times. V is TRBV28 and J is TRBJ1-1; TRBD1 matches 8 bases. The CDR3 spans 14 residues. V was clipped by 8 bases and J by 4 bases; unmatched bases: 9. CDR1 and CDR2 from the germline V gene are MDHEN and SYDVKM. As DNA, the CDR3 is TGTGCCAGCCTCCCCAGACAGGGGTTCACTGAAGCTTTCTTT. Amino acids: CASLPRQGFTEAFF. Supplemented by reference TRBV28 and TRBJ1-1, the full variable domain reads DVKVTQSSRYLVKRTGEKVFLECVQDMDHENMFWYRQDPGLGLRLIYFSYDVKMKEKGDIPEGYSVSREKKERFSLILESASTNQTSMYLCASLPRQGFTEAFFGQGTRLTVV.

Worth noting for this clonotype: An end of the junction differs from the germline gene, which may be a read error. The V call is TRBV19, the J call TRBJ2-7, with D uncertain. This CDR3 contains 15 residues. Germline V lookup: CDR1 LNHDA, CDR2 SQIVND (reference sequence). The CDR3 loop is CASSIGQRLSYEPFF. The CDR3 bases are TGTGCCAGTAGTATAGGGCAGAGGCTCTCCTACGAGCCGTTCTTC.

The chain has TRBV13 and TRBJ1-2; D uncertain. V was trimmed by 2 bases and J by 0 bases, leaving 16 bases between them. The CDR3 sequence is 17 residues long. Germline V gene sequence: CDR1 PRHDT, CDR2 FYEKMQ (reference sequence). CDR3 in amino acids: CASSLRPAAPANYGYTF. Written as DNA, the CDR3 is TGTGCCAGCAGCTTAAGGCCAGCCGCTCCAGCTAACTATGGCTACACCTTC.

This clonotype was observed a few times. The genes are TRBV3-1 and TRBJ2-5, with TRBD1 identical over 10 bases. V dropped 6 bases and J dropped 5; count of bases not matched to a gene: 3. CDR3 length: 13 residues. CDR1 and CDR2 (germline): LGHDT, YNNKEL (reference sequence). As DNA, the CDR3 is TGTGCCAGCAGAGAGACAGGGGGCGAGACCCAGTACTTC. This translates into CASRETGGETQYF.

The chain links TRBV12-3 or TRBV12-4 to TRBJ1-4; D unresolved. Trimming stripped 5 bases from V and 7 bases from J, with 11 bases between. The CDR3 runs to 13 residues. The CDR3: CASSPEGSEKLFF. CDR3 nucleotide sequence: TGTGCCAGCAGTCCCGAAGGGAGTGAAAAACTGTTTTTT.

This clonotype was seen repeatedly, ten times or more. This chain connects TRBV28 to TRBJ2-7; 16 bases line up with TRBD2. Trimming removed 10 bases from V and 6 bases from J; junction bases left unmatched: 12. Looked up from germline, CDR1 is MDHEN and CDR2 is SYDVKM. CDR3 size: 16 residues. The CDR3 is CATEKGLAGGPPEQYF. The CDR3 DNA reads as TGTGCCACAGAAAAGGGACTAGCGGGAGGGCCGCCCGAGCAGTACTTC.

This chain joins TRBV9 and TRBJ2-3; D unclear. The germline V and J ends were trimmed by 6 bases and 1 base, with 18 bases remaining between them. The germline gives CDR1 SGDLS, CDR2 YYNGEE. The CDR3 runs to 16 residues. Here the CDR3 reads CASNPELSPRTDTQYF. CDR3 nucleotide sequence: TGTGCCAGCAACCCGGAACTTTCCCCTCGCACAGATACGCAGTATTTT.

This clonotype was recorded many times. V usage is TRBV9 and J usage is TRBJ1-1; D unclear. The CDR3 extends over 14 amino acids. CDR1 and CDR2 from the germline V gene are SGDLS and YYNGEE. V was shortened by 4 bases and J by 0 bases, with 10 bases between the two germline ends. The CDR3 here is CASSIGDVNTEAFF. The CDR3 DNA follows: TGTGCCAGCAGCATCGGAGACGTGAACACTGAAGCTTTCTTT.

A few counts support this clonotype. A junction end diverges from the germline sequence, so it may reflect a read error. The genes are TRBV27 and TRBJ2-3; D remains ambiguous. Germline V gives CDR1 MNHEY, CDR2 SMNVEV (reference sequence). This CDR3 contains 13 residues. This CDR3 is CASSLGGTDTRYF. CDR3 nucleotide sequence: TGTGCCAGCAGTTTGGGCGGCACAGATACGCGGTATTTT.

This clonotype was observed a few times. This rearrangement joins TRBV4-1 to TRBJ2-7; D is perhaps TRBD2 (6 bases). Trimming took off 3 bases at V and 3 bases at J, with 24 bases between the two ends. CDR1 and CDR2 (germline): MGHRA, YSYEKL. The CDR3 is made up of 18 amino acids. CDR3 bases: TGCGCCAGCAGCCAGGTACCTCGCCCCGGGGGAGCTAACTACGAGCAGTACTTC. Encoded protein: CASSQVPRPGGANYEQYF.

As for this clonotype: A read error is possible here, since a much larger clone lies one base away. The J gene is TRBJ1-5, the V gene TRBV7-8; 7 bases are shared with TRBD1. The CDR3 consists of 17 residues. The ends lost 2 bases at V and 4 bases at J; junction bases unmatched: 11. Germline-derived CDR1 and CDR2 are SGHVS and FQNEAQ. The CDR3 DNA is TGTGCCAGCAGCTTACGTTTCGGGACAGAATCTAATCAGCCCCAGCATTTT. This translates into CASSLRFGTESNQPQHF.

This clonotype was counted a few times. The J gene is TRBJ2-3, the V gene TRBV12-5; TRBD1 agrees at 9 bases. The CDR3 is 16 residues long. CDR1 and CDR2 from the germline V gene are LGHNT and FRNRAP. Unmatched junction bases numbered 6, after V lost 0 bases and J lost 5 bases. The CDR3 loop reads CASGLVQGAPRDTQYF. CDR3 coding DNA: TGTGCTAGTGGTTTGGTACAGGGGGCGCCGAGAGATACGCAGTATTTT.

This clonotype was counted a few times. The CDR3 is CASSLGQGAGYEQYF. In DNA, the CDR3 is TGCGCCAGCAGCTTGGGGCAGGGGGCAGGCTACGAGCAGTACTTC. The chain has TRBV5-1 and TRBJ2-7, with 8 bases fitting TRBD1. The germline CDR1 and CDR2 sequences are SGHRS and YFSETQ. The ends lost 0 bases at V and 3 bases at J; junction bases unmatched: 5. The CDR3 totals 15 residues.

This clonotype was recorded a few times. This chain connects TRBV15 to TRBJ2-2; D possibly corresponds to TRBD1 (6 bases). V was clipped by 2 bases and J by 6 bases, with 22 bases between them. From germline, CDR1 is LNHNV and CDR2 YYDKDF (reference sequence). CDR3 length: 18 residues. CDR3: CATSRLRRQGSSAGELFF. The CDR3 DNA reads TGTGCCACCAGCAGACTGAGGAGGCAGGGGTCGTCGGCCGGGGAGCTGTTTTTT.

The count of this clonotype is one. The chain has TRBV4-1 and TRBJ2-2, with D possibly matching TRBD2 (6 bases). Germline V gives CDR1 MGHRA, CDR2 YSYEKL. V lost 0 bases and J lost 1, with 12 bases in between. This CDR3 has 17 amino acids. This chain's CDR3 is CASSQDGLAKNTGELFF. For the CDR3, the DNA is TGCGCCAGCAGCCAAGATGGGCTAGCGAAGAACACCGGGGAGCTGTTTTTT.

The rearrangement uses TRBV19 and TRBJ1-5; D ambiguous. Trimming removed 1 base at V and 3 bases at J, with 13 bases between. This CDR3 is 16 amino acids long. The V gene's germline CDR1 is LNHDA and CDR2 SQIVND (reference sequence). CDR3 nucleotides: TGTGCCAGTAGTATAGGGGCCAGAGGACTCAATCAGCCCCAGCATTTT. Protein product: CASSIGARGLNQPQHF.

CDR3: CASSSVLDRANYGYTF. CDR3 sequence (DNA): TGTGCCAGCAGTTCTGTTCTTGACAGGGCGAACTATGGCTACACCTTC. This chain joins TRBV6-2 or TRBV6-3 and TRBJ1-2; 7 nucleotides line up with TRBD1. Germline V gene data show CDR1 as MNHEY and CDR2 as SVGEGT. The CDR3 contains 16 residues. The V gene end was trimmed by 4 bases and the J gene end by 2 bases; junction bases not matched to a gene: 10.

With respect to this clonotype: A read error may be the cause here, since a much bigger clone is one base away. The chain employs TRBV2 and TRBJ2-2; D may be TRBD2 (6 bases). This CDR3 is 17 amino acids long. From germline, CDR1 is SNHLY and CDR2 FYNNEI. Here the CDR3 reads CASSEAWRQPLGGELLF. CDR3 coding DNA: TGTGCCAGCAGTGAAGCTTGGAGACAACCCCTTGGCGGGGAGCTGTTATTT.

With respect to this clonotype: A read error may account for a junction end that differs from germline. The rearrangement links TRBV9 to TRBJ2-3; D may be TRBD2 (5 bases). The CDR3 consists of 16 residues. CDR1 and CDR2 from the germline V gene are SGDLS and YYNGEE. CDR3 region: CASSSALPGNLDTKYF. As DNA, the CDR3 is TGTGCCAGCAGCTCAGCACTACCGGGAAACCTAGATACGAAGTATTTT.